These 24 T cell receptor beta chains originate from one sample sequenced in a study of blood T cell repertoires in COVID-19. The data were produced by immunoSEQ multiplex PCR, yet TCRdb's version contains in-frame clones alone and is incomplete. The sample shows more than 300,000 clones, approximately 89% of them seen only once. The sample was peripheral blood. The receptors were sampled from a woman aged 25 to 39 with COVID-19, enrolled during active disease.

CDR3 protein: CASSFVRHTDTQYF. The CDR3, as DNA: TGTGCCAGCAGCTTTGTGAGGCACACAGATACGCAGTATTTT. The V gene is TRBV11-2, the J gene TRBJ2-3; the D is unclear. V was pared by 3 bases and J by 2 bases, with 9 bases between. The CDR3 covers 14 residues. Germline V gives CDR1 SGHAT, CDR2 FQNNGV. Full variable domain (rest looked up from reference TRBV11-2 and TRBJ2-3): EAGVAQSPRYKIIEKRQSVAFWCNPISGHATLYWYQQILGQGPKLLIQFQNNGVVDDSQLPKDRFSAERLKGVDSTLKIQPAKLEDSAVYLCASSFVRHTDTQYFGPGTRLTVL.

In the case of this clone: The junction departs from the called germline gene at one end, perhaps through a read error. The CDR3 spells CASSIAGGTEVFF. The CDR3 DNA sequence: TGTGCCAGTAGTATAGCAGGGGGCACTGAAGTTTTCTTT. The chain links TRBV19 to TRBJ1-1; 8 nucleotides align to TRBD1. Looked up from germline, CDR1 is LNHDA and CDR2 is SQIVND (reference sequence). The CDR3 runs 13 residues.

Regarding this clone: At the DNA level, this CDR3 is encoded by other sequences in the same sample as well. The V gene is TRBV11-2, the J gene TRBJ2-7, with D perhaps TRBD1 (5 bases). The V gene's germline CDR1 is SGHAT and CDR2 FQNNGV. The ends were cut back, 6 bases at V and 5 bases at J, with 11 bases in the middle. CDR3 length equals 12 residues. The CDR3 spells CASSLRGDEQYF. In DNA form, the CDR3 reads TGTGCCAGCAGTTTAAGGGGTGACGAGCAGTACTTC.

As concerns this clone: This may be a read error, as it is one base from a much larger clone. The chain carries TRBV7-3 and TRBJ2-2; the match to TRBD1 covers 11 bases. V lost 4 bases, J lost 3 bases, and 1 base stayed unmatched. Germline values: CDR1 SGHTA, CDR2 FQGTGA. The CDR3 covers 15 residues. The CDR3 loop reads CASSSGQGDTGELFF. CDR3 sequence (DNA): TGTGCCAGCAGCTCGGGACAGGGGGACACCGGGGAGCTGTTTTTT.

The rearrangement joins TRBV4-1 to TRBJ2-5, with TRBD2 identical over 7 bases. The ends lost 5 bases at V and 2 bases at J; junction bases unmatched: 8. The CDR3 has 15 residues. The germline V gene encodes CDR1 MGHRA and CDR2 YSYEKL. The CDR3 sequence: CASSVLTSAQETQYF. The DNA of the CDR3 is TGCGCCAGCAGCGTCCTTACTAGCGCACAAGAGACCCAGTACTTC.

Only one count was recorded for this clone. The CDR3 loop reads CASSLGTGGPKNIQYF. The CDR3 nucleotides are TGTGCCAGCAGCTTGGGAACAGGGGGCCCCAAAAACATTCAGTACTTC. The J gene is TRBJ2-4, the V gene TRBV5-4, with 9 bases lining up with TRBD1. V dropped 0 bases and J dropped 2; count of bases not matched to a gene: 3. Germline V gene data show CDR1 as SGHNT and CDR2 as YYREEE (reference sequence). The CDR3 has 16 amino acids.

CDR3 in amino acids: CASSLWGTSVSGEQFF. The CDR3, as DNA: TGTGCCAGTTCCCTGTGGGGGACTAGCGTCTCAGGTGAGCAGTTCTTC. The J gene is TRBJ2-1, the V gene TRBV3-1 (or the pseudogene TRBV3-2), with TRBD2 identical over 10 bases. After removal of 9 bases from V and 9 bases from J, the junction contained 17 bases not matched to a gene. Germline-derived CDR1 and CDR2 are LGHDT and YNNKEL (reference sequence). The CDR3 extends over 16 amino acids.

The gene calls are TRBV29-1 and TRBJ2-3; D possibly corresponds to TRBD2 (6 bases). The CDR3 sequence is 14 residues long. CDR1 and CDR2 from the germline V gene are SQVTM and ANQGSEA. V lost 4 bases to trimming and J lost 0 bases, with 11 bases between them. Here the CDR3 reads CSVVKGTSTDTQYF. CDR3 sequence (DNA): TGCAGCGTTGTTAAAGGGACTAGCACAGATACGCAGTATTTT.

The chain links TRBV28 to TRBJ1-2; maybe TRBD1 (5 bases). Germline CDR1 reads MDHEN; CDR2 reads SYDVKM. V lost 8 bases, J lost 1 base, and 11 bases lay in between. The CDR3 is 13 amino acids. The DNA of the CDR3 is TGTGCCAGCCGGGTCGGGGGTAACTATGGCTACACCTTC. Protein: CASRVGGNYGYTF.

Worth noting for this clone: Other DNA sequences from this sample encode an identical CDR3 as well. This chain joins TRBV5-4 and TRBJ1-2; 7 bases match TRBD1. Trimming at V came to 4 bases and at J to 2 bases, leaving 2 bases not matched to a gene. The CDR3 totals 13 residues. The germline gives CDR1 SGHNT, CDR2 YYREEE (reference sequence). The CDR3 DNA follows: TGTGCCAGCAGCCGGGACAGCAACTATGGCTACACCTTC. It specifies CASSRDSNYGYTF.

This chain connects TRBV7-8 to TRBJ2-1; no clear D gene. CDR3 length: 12 residues. Germline lookup yields CDR1 SGHVS and CDR2 FQNEAQ. The ends were cut back, 4 bases at V and 8 bases at J, with 9 bases in the middle. Here the CDR3 DNA reads TGTGCCAGCAGCTCCCTTTCGGATGAGCAGTTCTTC. Protein product: CASSSLSDEQFF.

In nucleotides, the CDR3 is TGCAGCGTTGAGGACAGTCAAGAGACCCAGTACTTC. This translates into CSVEDSQETQYF. This sequence joins TRBV29-1 and TRBJ2-5, with D possibly being TRBD1 (6 bases). The CDR3 sequence is 12 residues long. V was clipped by 3 bases and J by 2 bases, with 7 bases between them. Germline lookup yields CDR1 SQVTM and CDR2 ANQGSEA.

The chain links TRBV11-2 to TRBJ1-5; 7 bases match TRBD1. Germline CDR1 is SGHAT and CDR2 is FQNNGV. This CDR3 is built from 13 residues. With V trimmed by 5 bases and J by 6 bases, 4 bases remained unmatched. The CDR3 DNA is TGTGCCAGCAGCACACAGGGGTCTCAGCCCCAGCATTTT. As protein: CASSTQGSQPQHF.

The V call is TRBV19, the J call TRBJ2-6; TRBD2 aligns across 15 bases. Trimming removed 2 bases from V and 3 bases from J; junction bases left unmatched: 5. Looked up from germline, CDR1 is LNHDA and CDR2 is SQIVND (reference sequence). The CDR3 covers 19 residues. The chain's CDR3 is CASSIPRTSGRGGANVLTF. The CDR3 region has the DNA TGTGCCAGTAGTATACCCAGGACTAGCGGGAGGGGTGGGGCCAACGTCCTGACTTTC.

The chain links TRBV3-1 (or the pseudogene TRBV3-2) to TRBJ2-7; the match to TRBD1 covers 7 bases. Germline V gives CDR1 LGHDT, CDR2 YNNKEL (reference sequence). J gave up 1 base and V 2 bases, and 11 bases lay outside the gene matches. This CDR3 is built from 17 residues. The CDR3: CASSQRLLRDSSYEQYF. CDR3 nucleotide sequence: TGTGCCAGCAGCCAACGTCTGCTCCGGGACAGTTCCTACGAGCAGTACTTC.

The chain uses TRBV28 and TRBJ1-3, with unresolved D. This CDR3 contains 14 residues. In germline, CDR1 is MDHEN, CDR2 SYDVKM. V was shortened by 5 bases and J by 1 base, with 9 bases between the two germline ends. CDR3 in DNA: TGTGCCAGCAGTGGAGGGAGTTCTGGAAACACCATATATTTT. This gives the protein CASSGGSSGNTIYF.

The J gene is TRBJ2-1, the V gene TRBV7-3, with D hard to call. The CDR3 is made up of 13 amino acids. CDR1 SGHTA and CDR2 FQGTGA come from the germline V gene. With 1 base removed from V and 5 bases from J, the gap between germline ends came to 6 bases. CDR3 sequence (DNA): TGTGCCAGCAGCTTAAGTCAGAACAATGAGCAGTTCTTC. Its translation: CASSLSQNNEQFF.

V usage is TRBV5-6 and J usage is TRBJ1-3, with D maybe TRBD1 (6 bases). The CDR3 totals 18 residues. Germline V gives CDR1 SGHDT, CDR2 YYEEEE. The V end was cut by 0 bases, the J end by 4 bases, with 20 bases between. The DNA for the CDR3 is TGTGCCAGCAGCTTGGTGGCAGGGGAAGGGATTCGCGGAAACACCATATATTTT. Encoded protein: CASSLVAGEGIRGNTIYF.

The V gene is TRBV6-2 or TRBV6-3, the J gene TRBJ1-4, with TRBD1 identical over 9 bases. With V trimmed by 6 bases and J by 8 bases, 13 bases remained unmatched. CDR3 size: 16 residues. CDR1 MNHEY and CDR2 SVGEGT come from the germline V gene. The CDR3 sequence: CASSPTTGTGREKLFF. In DNA, the CDR3 is TGTGCCAGCAGCCCTACTACCGGGACAGGGCGCGAAAAACTGTTTTTT.

This clone showed up just once. The rearrangement links TRBV4-1 to TRBJ2-1, with TRBD2 matching 13 bases. V gave up 1 base and J gave up 2 bases; unmatched junction bases: 11. The CDR3 contains 20 residues. CDR1 and CDR2 from the germline V gene are MGHRA and YSYEKL. DNA of the CDR3: TGCGCCAGCAGCCAAGGGGTCAGGACTAGCGGGAGTCCTACCTACAATGAGCAGTTCTTC. Its protein is CASSQGVRTSGSPTYNEQFF.

The chain couples TRBV7-8 to TRBJ2-1; 10 nucleotides align to TRBD2. CDR1 and CDR2 (germline): SGHVS, FQNEAQ. The CDR3 is made up of 17 amino acids. The V gene end was trimmed by 4 bases and the J gene end by 0 bases; junction bases not matched to a gene: 6. The DNA of the CDR3 is TGTGCCAGCAGCTCCGGACTAGCGGAAAGCTCCTACAATGAGCAGTTCTTC. Protein sequence: CASSSGLAESSYNEQFF. The full variable domain, its missing parts supplied by reference TRBV7-8 and TRBJ2-1, is GAGVSQSPRYKVAKRGQDVALRCDPISGHVSLFWYQQALGQGPEFLTYFQNEAQLDKSGLPSDRFFAERPEGSVSTLKIQRTQQEDSAVYLCASSSGLAESSYNEQFFGPGTRLTVL.

This clone was detected only a few times. The V call is TRBV4-1, the J call TRBJ2-5; TRBD2 aligns across 10 bases. The CDR3 spans 18 residues. CDR1 and CDR2 from the germline V gene are MGHRA and YSYEKL. J gave up 0 bases and V 4 bases, and 11 bases lay outside the gene matches. CDR3 nucleotides: TGCGCCAGCAGCCCCAGTCAAACTAGCGGGAAGTACCAAGAGACCCAGTACTTC. Protein: CASSPSQTSGKYQETQYF.

This clone has only one observation. The rearrangement joins TRBV24-1 to TRBJ2-7; a weak D match, TRBD1 (6 bases). The CDR3 extends over 13 amino acids. Germline CDR1 KGHDR, CDR2 SFDVKD. V was trimmed by 4 bases and J by 6 bases, leaving 12 bases between them. CDR3 sequence (DNA): TGTGCCACCAGTGAAGCCGGGACACCCGAGCAGTACTTC. Translating it yields CATSEAGTPEQYF.

The J gene is TRBJ1-5, the V gene TRBV30, with D perhaps TRBD1 (5 bases). This CDR3 region has 15 residues. Germline V CDR1 and CDR2: GTSNPN, SVGIG (reference sequence). V lost 5 bases to trimming and J lost 7 bases, with 21 bases between them. The CDR3 loop is CAWGPGGGVLQPQHF. CDR3 nucleotide sequence: TGTGCCTGGGGGCCGGGGGGAGGGGTTTTGCAGCCCCAGCATTTT. The whole variable domain, filled in from reference TRBV30 and TRBJ1-5, reads SQTIHQWPATLVQPVGSPLSLECTVEGTSNPNLYWYRQAAGRGLQLLFYSVGIGQISSEVPQNLSASRPQDRQFILSSKKLLLSDSGFYLCAWGPGGGVLQPQHFGDGTRLSIL.